This TCR beta chain was identified during a study of cytomegalovirus exposure and HLA in healthy donors. Study-wide background: An early data release held some 89 million unique TCRs from HLA-typed donors. Of all 400 or so donors who were genotyped, roughly 81% belonged to the Caucasian-associated ancestry cluster. Findings of the study overall: Altogether, 160 or so TCR beta chains were recorded as cytomegalovirus-associated.

Primers for the PCR totalled 60 Vbeta and 13 Jbeta. Clones were read by immunoSEQ multiplex PCR, and TCRdb kept only the in-frame ones, dropping some. This sample yields 35,000 to 40,000 clones, of which roughly 74% are seen a single time; 6.3% belongs to the top ten. Regarding this clone: Its antigen is undetermined.

CDR1 is SGHTA and CDR2 is FQGNSA in the germline V gene. The junction had 2 bases not matched to a gene; V was cut back by 8 bases and J by 1 base. The CDR3 has 12 residues. Material: PBMCs. The source is a man younger than 45 in good health and CMV-seronegative. This chain joins TRBV7-2 and TRBJ2-7; 7 bases map to TRBD2. CDR3 nucleotide sequence: TGTGCCAGCGGGACTACTTCCTACGAGCAGTACTTC. This gives the protein CASGTTSYEQYF. Full variable domain (missing parts from reference TRBV7-2 and TRBJ2-7): GAGVSQSPSNKVTEKGKDVELRCDPISGHTALYWYRQSLGQGLEFLIYFQGNSAPDKSGLPSDRFSAERTGGSVSTLTIQRTQQEDSAVYLCASGTTSYEQYFGPGTRLTVT.